This T cell receptor (beta chain) is drawn from a study of blood T cell repertoires in COVID-19 (dated by TCRdb to about 2020). About the study as a whole: Samples covering the acute and convalescent phases of COVID-19 were provided by collaborators in the United States, Italy and Spain. The repertoires were released in a freely available public database meant as a resource for research on the immune response to SARS-CoV-2. The dataset comprised deeply sampled blood TCRbeta repertoires from subjects exposed to, actively infected with, or recovered from COVID-19. The material from the prospective study consisted of cDNA or gDNA derived from T cells, B-cell-depleted T cells, or PBMCs. A de-identified subject ID, COVID-19 status, age in years and sex were almost always included in the sample metadata. Samples came from the ongoing ImmuneRACE study (first 160 participants) plus 1,254 subjects from 6 global collaborators. HLA class I and class II types, where available, came from metadata supplied by the sample provider rather than from assay-based typing. Points the paper makes about the study in general: The quantity of clinical and demographic metadata differed by source and by participant and was supplied without curation.

TCRbeta CDR3 regions were amplified from genomic DNA by means of the immunoSEQ Assay, a bias-controlled multiplex PCR. The original pipeline was this. The number of nucleated cells in each sample was estimated from the amplification of reference gene primers within the assay. To quantify the absolute abundance of each unique TCRbeta CDR3 rearrangement, sequence reads were collapsed and filtered. For each sample, productive Simpson clonality was calculated as the square root of Simpson's diversity index across productive rearrangements. TCRdb took this table from immuneACCESS and kept in-frame rearrangements with V and J called. Such tables lack part of the clones; where checked against another copy, unresolved V genes explain under half of the gap, and the rest is unexplained. From that table come the V and J calls and clone size; the DNA was used to work out D and trimming. This sample holds a few hundred thousand clones; 84% were observed only once. Clones ranked in the top ten supply over 4% of the sample.

V is cut by 5 bases and J by 4 bases, and the space between the germline ends is 26 bases. The germline V gene (reference sequence) yields SEHNR for CDR1 and FQNEAQ for CDR2. The CDR3 spans 18 residues, from the cysteine through the phenylalanine. Kept here is only the CDR3 DNA, which spans 54 bases and is read in frame from base 1. Enrolling through a virtual design, the prospective study's participants ranged in age from roughly 18 to 89 years and lived across around 25 United States geographic areas. To assign participants to cohorts, the prospective study relied on clinical history that participants themselves reported in a screening survey and a study questionnaire. Mobile phlebotomists in the prospective study collected whole blood, serum and a nasopharyngeal or oropharyngeal swab from every participant. Additional blood draws and questionnaires over a 2-month period could optionally be provided by prospective study participants. Before DNA extraction, prospective study blood samples were shipped either frozen or at room temperature.

This clone has just a few counts. Its antigen is not yet known. Base qualities are missing; no much larger clone stands one base away. Specimen: PBMCs or T cells enriched from blood (not recorded which). This TCR was recovered from a man aged 30-40 years with acute COVID-19. The rearranged chain carries TRBV7-9 and TRBJ1-1; tentative D gene TRBD1, with 5 bases matching. The CDR3 here reads CASSPVGSGLKKPTEAFF. In nucleotide form, the sequence is TGTGCCAGCAGCCCCGTTGGGTCAGGGCTCAAAAAGCCCACTGAAGCTTTCTTT.